These 14 T cell receptor beta chains were all obtained from the same sample, sequenced in a study of cytomegalovirus exposure and HLA in healthy donors. Researchers ran the PCR with 60 Vbeta and 13 Jbeta primers. The table came from immunoSEQ multiplex PCR; TCRdb's copy has only in-frame clones and leaves some out. This sample has roughly 180,000 clones, with approximately 72% found just once. Input material: PBMCs. These receptors were collected from a female donor in good health and CMV-seronegative.

The rearrangement links TRBV19 to TRBJ1-1; the D is unclear. Per germline, CDR1 LNHDA and CDR2 SQIVND (reference sequence). The CDR3 loop spans 15 amino acids. The ends were cut back, 5 bases at V and 0 bases at J, with 13 bases in the middle. CDR3 protein: CASSLGGRLNTEAFF. CDR3 nucleotides: TGTGCCAGTAGTCTCGGCGGCAGATTGAACACTGAAGCTTTCTTT.

The rearrangement links TRBV30 to TRBJ1-2; possibly TRBD1 for D (5 bases). CDR1 is GTSNPN and CDR2 is SVGIG in the germline V gene (reference sequence). The V and J ends lost 5 bases and 8 bases respectively, with 15 bases between them. This CDR3 has 12 residues. The CDR3 nucleotides read TGTGCCTGGGCCCCAGGGACTCGGGGCTACACCTTC. Its translation: CAWAPGTRGYTF.

The genes are TRBV11-2 and TRBJ2-7; weak D call: TRBD2 (6 bases). The CDR3 runs to 13 residues. Trimming cost V 5 bases and J 3 bases, with 11 bases left between them. Germline V gene lookup returns CDR1 SGHAT and CDR2 FQNNGV. CDR3 sequence reads: CASSPSSGYEQYF. CDR3 DNA sequence: TGTGCCAGCAGCCCTAGTAGCGGCTACGAGCAGTACTTC.

V gene TRBV6-5 combines with J gene TRBJ2-3, with no clear D. This CDR3 is built from 15 residues. The germline V and J ends were trimmed by 6 bases and 0 bases, with 13 bases remaining between them. CDR1 is MNHEY and CDR2 is SVGAGI in the germline V gene. The DNA for the CDR3 is TGTGCCAGCAGCCCACAGTCCCTCAGCACAGATACGCAGTATTTT. This codes for CASSPQSLSTDTQYF.

This chain uses TRBV28 with TRBJ2-1, with 11 positions matching TRBD1. Per germline, CDR1 MDHEN and CDR2 SYDVKM. Trimming took 4 bases from V and 6 from J; bases not matched to a gene: 11. This CDR3 is built from 17 residues. The CDR3 reads CASSSYRTGGSGNEQFF. CDR3 bases: TGTGCCAGCAGTTCCTACCGGACAGGGGGCTCCGGCAATGAGCAGTTCTTC.

The V call is TRBV7-3, the J call TRBJ2-1, with a possible D match to TRBD2 (6 bases). The germline V and J ends were trimmed by 1 base and 5 bases, with 15 bases remaining between them. Germline V lookup: CDR1 SGHTA, CDR2 FQGTGA. The CDR3 spans 16 residues. The CDR3 DNA reads as TGTGCCAGCAGCTTAAGAGGCGGGGACGCAAACAATGAGCAGTTCTTC. This sequence encodes CASSLRGGDANNEQFF.

The V gene is TRBV6-5, the J gene TRBJ1-1; 7 nucleotides line up with TRBD1. This CDR3 region has 15 residues. V lost 0 bases to trimming and J lost 5 bases; unmatched junction nucleotides: 6. The germline V gene encodes CDR1 MNHEY and CDR2 SVGAGI. For the CDR3, the DNA is TGTGCCAGCAGTTACTCGAAGGGGGCTGGAACTGAAGCTTTCTTT. Translating it yields CASSYSKGAGTEAFF.

A few counts support this clone. In the same sample, other DNA sequences code for this CDR3. This chain links TRBV18 with TRBJ1-1; weak D call: TRBD1 (5 bases). V lost 3 bases and J lost 1, with 9 bases in between. Germline V gene lookup returns CDR1 KGHSH and CDR2 LQKENI. The CDR3 totals 14 residues. Here the CDR3 reads CASSPQGRNTEAFF. The DNA for the CDR3 is TGTGCCAGCTCACCCCAGGGCAGGAACACTGAAGCTTTCTTT.

V usage is TRBV5-6 and J usage is TRBJ2-7; 7 bases are shared with TRBD1. CDR3 size: 13 residues. CDR1 SGHDT and CDR2 YYEEEE come from the germline V gene. V shed 4 bases, J shed 7 bases, and the junction held 8 bases outside the gene matches. CDR3 loop: CASSPGQVREQYF. The CDR3 bases are TGTGCCAGCAGCCCCGGACAGGTGAGGGAGCAGTACTTC.

The V and J genes are TRBV7-2 and TRBJ2-7, with TRBD2 identical over 9 bases. The CDR3 extends over 15 amino acids. CDR1 SGHTA and CDR2 FQGNSA come from the germline V gene. V shed 1 base and J 6 bases; nucleotides not matched to a gene: 7. CDR3 DNA: TGTGCCAGCAGCTTAGAGTGGCGGGGGGGCCTCGAGCAGTACTTC. It codes for CASSLEWRGGLEQYF.

CDR3: CASSPPTLDLSGGAETQYF. DNA of the CDR3: TGTGCCAGCTCACCACCTACACTCGACTTAAGCGGGGGGGCAGAGACCCAGTACTTC. The V call is TRBV18, the J call TRBJ2-5; 10 bases are shared with TRBD2. This CDR3 contains 19 residues. Trimming took 0 bases from V and 4 from J; bases not matched to a gene: 14. Germline CDR1 and CDR2: KGHSH and LQKENI.

This chain links TRBV9 with TRBJ2-2; maybe TRBD2 (6 bases). The CDR3 is made up of 14 amino acids. Germline loops: CDR1 SGDLS, CDR2 YYNGEE. Trimming shortened V by 0 bases and J by 7 bases, and 10 bases separated the two germline ends. For the CDR3, the DNA is TGTGCCAGCAGCGTAGGGAGGGCGGTCGGGGAGCTGTTTTTT. Protein product: CASSVGRAVGELFF. The full variable domain, with the rest looked up from reference TRBV9 and TRBJ2-2, is DSGVTQTPKHLITATGQRVTLRCSPRSGDLSVYWYQQSLDQGLQFLIQYYNGEERAKGNILERFSAQQFPDLHSELNLSSLELGDSALYFCASSVGRAVGELFFGEGSRLTVL.

V gene TRBV4-2 combines with J gene TRBJ2-5; the match to TRBD2 covers 8 bases. This CDR3 is 16 amino acids long. V trimming: 4 bases; J trimming: 0 bases; junction bases outside the gene matches: 7. The germline gives CDR1 LGHNA, CDR2 YNFKEQ. CDR3 coding DNA: TGTGCCAGCAGCCCTCGAGGAGCGGGGGACCAAGAGACCCAGTACTTC. Protein sequence: CASSPRGAGDQETQYF.

The chain joins TRBV15 to TRBJ1-2, with a possible D match to TRBD1 (5 bases). In germline, CDR1 is LNHNV, CDR2 YYDKDF (reference sequence). Trimming took off 0 bases at V and 8 bases at J, with 13 bases between the two ends. This CDR3 has 14 residues. CDR3 DNA: TGTGCCACCAGCAGAGATGGAGGGGTAGAGGGCTACACCTTC. Protein product: CATSRDGGVEGYTF.